The subject of this entry is one T cell receptor beta chain. The sample is drawn from a study of blood T cell repertoires in COVID-19. Overall study context: The United States, Italy and Spain provided the acute and convalescent COVID-19 samples. The analysed material was cDNA or gDNA that came from T cells, B-cell-depleted T cells, or PBMCs.

As originally analysed: Using reference gene primer amplification, nucleated cell counts were estimated. Measured with immunoSEQ multiplex PCR; TCRdb has only the in-frame clones, and not every one. That table is the source of V, J and clone size, and D and trimming were worked out from the DNA. The sample consists of fewer than 350,000 clones, around four fifths of them appearing once. Germline CDR1 is SGHTA and CDR2 is FQGTGA. The V gene end was trimmed by 5 bases and the J gene end by 6 bases; junction bases not matched to a gene: 10. The CDR3 loop spans 15 amino acids. The chain uses TRBV7-3 and TRBJ2-1, with TRBD2 identical over 7 bases. The source material was peripheral blood. This clonotype was obtained from a woman aged 45-65 years with active or convalescent COVID-19. CDR3 sequence reads: CASSPTSSFFNEQFF. DNA for the CDR3: TGTGCCAGCAGCCCGACTAGCAGTTTTTTCAATGAGCAGTTCTTC.